These 14 T cell receptor beta chains were all obtained from the same sample, sequenced in a study of blood T cell repertoires in COVID-19. Libraries were prepared by immunoSEQ multiplex PCR; TCRdb keeps only in-frame clonotypes and omits some of them. The repertoire includes about 99,000 clones, less than 85% of them detected once, and over 15% sits in the top ten. The sequenced sample consisted of peripheral blood. These receptors all stem from an elderly woman with active or convalescent COVID-19.

The V call is TRBV7-6, the J call TRBJ2-2; 7 bases fit TRBD2. The CDR3 has 16 residues. V shed 3 bases, J shed 5 bases, and the junction held 9 bases outside the gene matches. Germline lookup yields CDR1 SGHVS and CDR2 FNYEAQ. The CDR3 here is CASSFGAGDQTGELFF. The CDR3 DNA sequence: TGTGCCAGCAGCTTTGGTGCGGGAGATCAAACCGGGGAGCTGTTTTTT.

This chain uses TRBV27 with TRBJ2-1; the match to TRBD2 covers 9 bases. The CDR3 is 15 residues long. The V segment lost 2 bases and the J segment 7 bases; nucleotides outside the gene matches: 6. Germline values: CDR1 MNHEY, CDR2 SMNVEV (reference sequence). The CDR3 DNA is TGTGCCAGCAGTTTAGGGCTAGCGGGAAAGAATGAGCAGTTCTTC. Encoded protein: CASSLGLAGKNEQFF.

This clone was counted a few times. This chain links TRBV10-3 with TRBJ2-3, with a possible D match to TRBD2 (6 bases). V gave up 4 bases and J gave up 1 base, with 9 bases separating them. From germline, CDR1 is ENHRY and CDR2 SYGVKD. The length of the CDR3 is 14 residues. CDR3 nucleotide sequence: TGTGCCATCAGTGGGGGGACTGGCACAGATACGCAGTATTTT. It yields the protein CAISGGTGTDTQYF.

The rearrangement links TRBV7-3 to TRBJ2-3; 7 positions agree with TRBD1. The CDR3 runs 13 residues. Germline CDR1 and CDR2: SGHTA and FQGTGA. Trimming cost V 4 bases and J 3 bases; bases outside gene matches: 1. The CDR3 nucleotides are TGTGCCAGCAGCTCGACAGGGACAGATACGCAGTATTTT. It is translated as CASSSTGTDTQYF.

This chain joins TRBV7-2 and TRBJ2-1, with D perhaps matching TRBD1 (7 bases). The germline V and J ends were trimmed by 3 bases and 8 bases, with 11 bases remaining between them. There are 13 residues in the CDR3. Germline assignment: CDR1 SGHTA and CDR2 FQGNSA. CDR3: CASSFQGEDEQFF. The CDR3 region has the DNA TGTGCCAGCAGCTTCCAGGGGGAGGATGAGCAGTTCTTC. The full variable domain, in which reference TRBV7-2 and TRBJ2-1 provide the parts outside the CDR3, is GAGVSQSPSNKVTEKGKDVELRCDPISGHTALYWYRQSLGQGLEFLIYFQGNSAPDKSGLPSDRFSAERTGGSVSTLTIQRTQQEDSAVYLCASSFQGEDEQFFGPGTRLTVL.

The genes are TRBV19 and TRBJ1-1; 8 nucleotides agree with TRBD1. Germline assignment: CDR1 LNHDA and CDR2 SQIVND (reference sequence). Trimming took 5 bases from V and 4 from J; bases not matched to a gene: 3. The length of the CDR3 is 13 residues. The CDR3 here is CASSLDRVTEAFF. In nucleotides, the CDR3 is TGTGCCAGTAGTTTGGACAGGGTCACTGAAGCTTTCTTT.

This rearrangement joins TRBV2 to TRBJ1-1; 7 nucleotides align to TRBD1. Germline CDR1 SNHLY, CDR2 FYNNEI. The CDR3 contains 13 residues. The junction had 5 bases not matched to a gene; V was cut back by 5 bases and J by 5 bases. For the CDR3, the DNA is TGTGCCAGCAGTTCGACAGGGAGGACTGAAGCTTTCTTT. This gives the protein CASSSTGRTEAFF.

The V gene is TRBV6-5, the J gene TRBJ1-2, with TRBD1 matching 9 bases. The CDR3 consists of 12 residues. Germline V gene data show CDR1 as MNHEY and CDR2 as SVGAGI. J gave up 7 bases and V 5 bases, and 2 bases lay outside the gene matches. The CDR3 DNA follows: TGTGCCAGCAGTCGGGACAGGGTTGGCTACACCTTC. This gives the protein CASSRDRVGYTF.

This clone was seen a handful of times. The J gene is TRBJ1-2, the V gene TRBV6-6; TRBD1 agrees at 7 bases. CDR1 is MNHNY and CDR2 is SVGAGI in the germline V gene (reference sequence). With V trimmed by 7 bases and J by 4 bases, 9 bases remained unmatched. The CDR3 is made up of 14 amino acids. CDR3 bases: TGTGCCAGCATTCCATCCCGGACAGGCTATGGCTACACCTTC. Translated, it gives CASIPSRTGYGYTF.

The genes are TRBV2 and TRBJ2-7, with TRBD1 matching 8 bases. Germline values: CDR1 SNHLY, CDR2 FYNNEI. This CDR3 has 12 amino acids. Unmatched junction bases numbered 4, after V lost 7 bases and J lost 5 bases. The CDR3 DNA is TGTGCCAGCAACAGGGGGAGCCACGAGCAGTACTTC. Residues: CASNRGSHEQYF.

The chain has TRBV20-1 and TRBJ1-5, with D possibly TRBD1 on 5 matching bases. Germline values: CDR1 DFQATT, CDR2 SNEGSKA (reference sequence). The CDR3 has 13 residues. Trimming pared 6 bases from V and 6 bases from J, leaving 15 bases between. The CDR3 sequence: CSASLGGAQPQHF. In DNA, the CDR3 is TGCAGTGCCAGTCTGGGGGGAGCTCAGCCCCAGCATTTT.

This chain joins TRBV6-2 or TRBV6-3 and TRBJ1-2; 8 bases are a match to TRBD1. The CDR3 loop spans 18 amino acids. The V and J ends lost 0 bases and 6 bases, in that order; junction bases with no gene match: 15. CDR1 is MNHEY and CDR2 is SVGEGT in the germline V gene. The CDR3 coding sequence is TGTGCCAGCAGTTACTCTCTAATTCGGAGCAGGGGGCACGATGGCTACACCTTC. Translating it yields CASSYSLIRSRGHDGYTF.

This chain links TRBV5-6 with TRBJ1-6, with 7 bases that match TRBD1. Looked up from germline, CDR1 is SGHDT and CDR2 is YYEEEE. J gave up 3 bases and V 6 bases, and 12 bases lay outside the gene matches. CDR3 size: 17 residues. This chain's CDR3 is CASTSITRDSYNSPLHF. CDR3 nucleotides: TGTGCCAGCACCAGTATAACCCGGGACAGCTATAATTCACCCCTCCACTTT.

V and J are TRBV5-6 and TRBJ2-5; TRBD2 matches 9 bases. CDR3 length: 17 residues. The ends lost 4 bases at V and 5 bases at J; junction bases unmatched: 15. Germline V CDR1 and CDR2: SGHDT, YYEEEE. The CDR3 is CASSTIRLAGSYETQYF. The CDR3 coding sequence is TGTGCCAGCAGCACAATACGCCTAGCGGGGTCGTATGAGACCCAGTACTTC.